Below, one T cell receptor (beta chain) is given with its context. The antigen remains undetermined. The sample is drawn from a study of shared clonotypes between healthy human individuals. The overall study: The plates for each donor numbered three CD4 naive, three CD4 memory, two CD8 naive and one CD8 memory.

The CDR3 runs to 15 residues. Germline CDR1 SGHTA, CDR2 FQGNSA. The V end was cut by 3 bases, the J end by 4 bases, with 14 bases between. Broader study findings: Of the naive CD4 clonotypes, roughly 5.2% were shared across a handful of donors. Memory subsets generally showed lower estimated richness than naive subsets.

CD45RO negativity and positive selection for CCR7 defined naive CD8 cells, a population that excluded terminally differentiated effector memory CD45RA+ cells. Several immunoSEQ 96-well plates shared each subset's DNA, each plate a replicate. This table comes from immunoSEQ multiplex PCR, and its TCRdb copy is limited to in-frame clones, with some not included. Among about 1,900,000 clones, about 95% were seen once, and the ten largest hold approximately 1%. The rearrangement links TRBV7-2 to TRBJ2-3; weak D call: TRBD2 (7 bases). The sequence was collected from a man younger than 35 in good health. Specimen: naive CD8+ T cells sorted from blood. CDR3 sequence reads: CASSFRGEGSDTQYF. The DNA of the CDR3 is TGTGCCAGCAGCTTTAGGGGGGAGGGGTCAGATACGCAGTATTTT.